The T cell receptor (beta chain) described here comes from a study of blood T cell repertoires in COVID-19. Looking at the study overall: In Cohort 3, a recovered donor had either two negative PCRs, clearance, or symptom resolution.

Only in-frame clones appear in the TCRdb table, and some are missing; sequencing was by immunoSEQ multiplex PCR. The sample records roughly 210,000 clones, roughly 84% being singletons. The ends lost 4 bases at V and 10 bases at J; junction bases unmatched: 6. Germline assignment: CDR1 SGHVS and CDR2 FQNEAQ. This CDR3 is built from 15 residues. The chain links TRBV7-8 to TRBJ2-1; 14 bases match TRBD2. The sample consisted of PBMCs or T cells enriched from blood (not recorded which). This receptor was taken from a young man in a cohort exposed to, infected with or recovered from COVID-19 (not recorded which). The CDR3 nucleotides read TGTGCCAGCAGCTCGGGACTAGCGGGAGTAGGAGAGCAGTTCTTC. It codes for CASSSGLAGVGEQFF.